This T cell receptor beta chain was recorded in a study of blood T cell repertoires in COVID-19. Study at large: Samples of COVID-19 (acute and convalescent) were obtained from the United States, Italy and Spain.

This clone was detected only once. In the original workflow: Cell counts per sample came from amplifying reference gene primers. Using immunoSEQ multiplex PCR, the repertoire was profiled, and TCRdb retains in-frame clones only, with some absent. V and J calls and clone size are those listed in that table; D and trimming were worked out from the DNA. Seen here are approximately 260,000 clones, 90% observed once, and the top ten hold 2.1%. Sequenced sample: peripheral blood. The receptor's source is a woman aged 55 to 70 with COVID-19, enrolled during active disease.

CDR3 sequence reads: CASSDAIPRSGNTIYF. For the CDR3, the DNA is TGTGCCAGCAGTGACGCTATTCCCCGCTCTGGAAACACCATATATTTT. The V and J genes are TRBV6-1 and TRBJ1-3; D is unresolved. V was clipped by 3 bases and J by 0 bases, with 12 bases between them. Germline V lookup: CDR1 MNHNS, CDR2 SASEGT. This CDR3 contains 16 residues.